The T cell receptor beta chain under discussion was sequenced for a study of T cell repertoires in cytomegalovirus infection. For the study at large: An indication of both CMV infection and matching HLA type came from public TCR beta signatures.

TCRdb recomputed calls from the reads with MiXCR, one row per CDR3 protein. Of 300,000 to 400,000 distinct CDR3 sequences in the sample, about 25% are singletons; the top ten hold about 14%. Study conclusions and caveats: Predominance within the ex vivo response was attributable to HLA-C-restricted CMV-specific TCR beta clonotypes.

The V gene's germline CDR1 is KGHSH and CDR2 LQKENI. The CDR3 runs to 15 residues. After removal of 3 bases from V and 5 bases from J, the junction contained 6 bases not matched to a gene. This clonotype came up a few times. Its antigen is undetermined. This sequence originates from a human donor in good health (CMV status not recorded). Some clones in this sample may be carry-over from other donors' samples. V usage is TRBV18 and J usage is TRBJ2-1; 8 bases agree with TRBD1. Sequenced here: cultured PBMCs, sampled from culture after CMV antigen stimulation. The CDR3 region has the DNA TGTGCCAGCTCACCCCGACAGGGGAAACACAATGAGCAGTTCTTC. Protein sequence: CASSPRQGKHNEQFF. Full variable domain (remainder filled in from reference TRBV18 and TRBJ2-1): NAGVMQNPRHLVRRRGQEARLRCSPMKGHSHVYWYRQLPEEGLKFMVYLQKENIIDESGMPKERFSAEFPKEGPSILRIQQVVRGDSAAYFCASSPRQGKHNEQFFGPGTRLTVL.